These T cell receptor beta chains were read from a single sample in a study of blood T cell repertoires in COVID-19. Sequenced by immunoSEQ multiplex PCR; TCRdb stores in-frame clones only, minus some. The table shows about 79,000 clones, with about 89% occurring only once. The sequenced sample consisted of peripheral blood. These receptors all come from a man in his 70s with active or convalescent COVID-19. Each CDR3 is given with its conserved first and last residue. The D gene is left open where the match is weak. A row's size may be missing; if present it is once, few, many or a size class.

V gene: TRBV6-5; CDR3 length: 15; D gene: .; clone size: .; J gene: TRBJ2-1; CDR3 DNA: TGTGCCACCGCTAAGCGGTTGAGCTCCTACAATGAGCAGTTCTTC; CDR3 protein: CATAKRLSSYNEQFF
V gene: TRBV6-2/TRBV6-3; CDR3 length: 15; D gene: TRBD1; clone size: .; J gene: TRBJ2-7; CDR3 DNA: TGTGCCAGCAGTTACGCTGGGACAGGGCCCGGAATTCTGTACTTC; CDR3 protein: CASSYAGTGPGILYF
V gene: TRBV7-9; CDR3 length: 15; D gene: TRBD1; clone size: .; J gene: TRBJ1-6; CDR3 DNA: TGTGCCAGCAGACCCGGGACAGTGTATAATTCACCCCTCCACTTT; CDR3 protein: CASRPGTVYNSPLHF
V gene: TRBV6-6; CDR3 length: 12; D gene: .; clone size: .; J gene: TRBJ1-2; CDR3 DNA: TGTGCCAGCAGTTACTCCTCGAGTGGCTACACCTTC; CDR3 protein: CASSYSSSGYTF
V gene: TRBV3-1/TRBV3-2; CDR3 length: 13; D gene: .; clone size: medium-sized; J gene: TRBJ1-2; CDR3 DNA: TGTGCCAGCAGCCAAGATCGTCAGTATGGCTACACCTTC; CDR3 protein: CASSQDRQYGYTF
V gene: TRBV15; CDR3 length: 17; D gene: TRBD2; clone size: .; J gene: TRBJ2-7; CDR3 DNA: TGTGCCACCAGCAGAGAGGGACTAGCGGGGGCTGCCTACGAGCAGTACTTC; CDR3 protein: CATSREGLAGAAYEQYF
V gene: TRBV30; CDR3 length: 14; D gene: TRBD1; clone size: .; J gene: TRBJ1-2; CDR3 DNA: TGTGCCTGGAGGGTTGCAGGGACAGGCTATGGCTACACCTTC; CDR3 protein: CAWRVAGTGYGYTF
V gene: TRBV14; CDR3 length: 15; D gene: TRBD1; clone size: .; J gene: TRBJ2-7; CDR3 DNA: TGTGCCAGCAGCCCCCACAGGGGTCTCCCCTACGAGCAGTACTTC; CDR3 protein: CASSPHRGLPYEQYF
V gene: TRBV5-5; CDR3 length: 16; D gene: .; clone size: .; J gene: TRBJ2-6; CDR3 DNA: TGTGCCAGCAGCTGGGGGCCAGGGGCTGGGGCCAACGTCCTGACTTTC; CDR3 protein: CASSWGPGAGANVLTF
V gene: TRBV24-1; CDR3 length: 15; D gene: .; clone size: .; J gene: TRBJ2-2; CDR3 DNA: TGTGCCACCAGTGGCACAGGTGTGGGCACCGGGGAGCTGTTTTTT; CDR3 protein: CATSGTGVGTGELFF
V gene: TRBV2; CDR3 length: 13; D gene: .; clone size: .; J gene: TRBJ1-5; CDR3 DNA: TGTGCCAGCAGCAGTATGGGGGGTCAGCCCCAGCATTTT; CDR3 protein: CASSSMGGQPQHF
V gene: TRBV5-5; CDR3 length: 15; D gene: .; clone size: .; J gene: TRBJ2-2; CDR3 DNA: TGTGCCAGCACCTCCACCGGCCCTCGGAGGCGGGAGCTGTTTTTT; CDR3 protein: CASTSTGPRRRELFF
V gene: TRBV14; CDR3 length: 15; D gene: .; clone size: .; J gene: TRBJ1-1; CDR3 DNA: TGTGCCAGCAGCCATTTTGGGGCGGGGGGGACTGAAGCTTTCTTT; CDR3 protein: CASSHFGAGGTEAFF
V gene: TRBV27; CDR3 length: 15; D gene: .; clone size: .; J gene: TRBJ1-5; CDR3 DNA: TGTGCCAGCAGTTTTGGGCAGGGAGGGAATCAGCCCCAGCATTTT; CDR3 protein: CASSFGQGGNQPQHF
V gene: TRBV19; CDR3 length: 13; D gene: .; clone size: .; J gene: TRBJ2-7; CDR3 DNA: TGTGCCAGTTCGGGACACAAATCCTACGAGCAGTACTTC; CDR3 protein: CASSGHKSYEQYF
V gene: TRBV5-1; CDR3 length: 13; D gene: TRBD2; clone size: .; J gene: TRBJ2-7; CDR3 DNA: TGCGCCAGCAGCTTAGCGGGAGCCCAAGAGCAGTACTTC; CDR3 protein: CASSLAGAQEQYF
V gene: TRBV27; CDR3 length: 13; D gene: .; clone size: .; J gene: TRBJ1-1; CDR3 DNA: TGTGCCAGCAGTTTCGGGACTGTCACTGAAGCTTTCTTT; CDR3 protein: CASSFGTVTEAFF
V gene: TRBV30; CDR3 length: 14; D gene: .; clone size: .; J gene: TRBJ2-7; CDR3 DNA: TGTGCCTGGAGTAAAGAGGTCGGGTTCGACGAGCAGTACTTC; CDR3 protein: CAWSKEVGFDEQYF
V gene: TRBV28; CDR3 length: 12; D gene: .; clone size: .; J gene: TRBJ1-2; CDR3 DNA: TGTGCCAGCAGTTTGGGCAACTATGGCTACACCTTC; CDR3 protein: CASSLGNYGYTF
V gene: TRBV20-1; CDR3 length: 16; D gene: .; clone size: .; J gene: TRBJ1-5; CDR3 DNA: TGCAGTGCTAGTTGGCTCGGGTTTTCAAGCAATCAGCCCCAGCATTTT; CDR3 protein: CSASWLGFSSNQPQHF
V gene: TRBV7-3; CDR3 length: 16; D gene: TRBD2; clone size: .; J gene: TRBJ2-3; CDR3 DNA: TGTGCCAGCAGCATGCGGACTAGCGGACCCACAGATACGCAGTATTTT; CDR3 protein: CASSMRTSGPTDTQYF
V gene: TRBV28; CDR3 length: 15; D gene: TRBD1; clone size: .; J gene: TRBJ1-6; CDR3 DNA: TGTGCCAGCAACCAACAGGGGGCCTATAATTCACCCCTCCACTTT; CDR3 protein: CASNQQGAYNSPLHF
V gene: TRBV10-3; CDR3 length: 15; D gene: TRBD1; clone size: .; J gene: TRBJ1-2; CDR3 DNA: TGTGCCATCAGAGGAGGGACAGGGACACGGGATGGCTACACCTTC; CDR3 protein: CAIRGGTGTRDGYTF
V gene: TRBV2; CDR3 length: 15; D gene: TRBD1; clone size: once; J gene: TRBJ1-1; CDR3 DNA: TGTGCCAGCAGTGTTAAGGGACAGGGGACAGCTGAAGCTTTCTTT; CDR3 protein: CASSVKGQGTAEAFF
V gene: TRBV19; CDR3 length: 17; D gene: .; clone size: .; J gene: TRBJ1-6; CDR3 DNA: TGTGCCAGTAGTATAGAGTCGAGGAGCTCCTATAATTCACCCCTCCACTTT; CDR3 protein: CASSIESRSSYNSPLHF
V gene: TRBV25-1; CDR3 length: 15; D gene: .; clone size: .; J gene: TRBJ2-1; CDR3 DNA: TGTGCCAGCAGTGAACAGACAGGGAGGATGGGTGAGCAGTTCTTC; CDR3 protein: CASSEQTGRMGEQFF
V gene: TRBV7-7; CDR3 length: 15; D gene: .; clone size: once; J gene: TRBJ2-1; CDR3 DNA: TGTGCTAGCAGCTTTGGAGTGAACTCCTACAATGAGCAGTTCTTC; CDR3 protein: CASSFGVNSYNEQFF
V gene: TRBV4-3; CDR3 length: 15; D gene: TRBD1; clone size: .; J gene: TRBJ1-1; CDR3 DNA: TGCGCCAGCAGCCGGGGGGACAGGGGAAATACTGAAGCTTTCTTT; CDR3 protein: CASSRGDRGNTEAFF
V gene: TRBV28; CDR3 length: 14; D gene: .; clone size: .; J gene: TRBJ1-2; CDR3 DNA: TGTGCCAGCAGTTTAGGAGGGGCGCGGTATGGCTACACCTTC; CDR3 protein: CASSLGGARYGYTF
V gene: TRBV18; CDR3 length: 15; D gene: TRBD2; clone size: .; J gene: TRBJ2-7; CDR3 DNA: TGTGCCAGCTCACCTTCTAGCGGGAACTCCTACGAGCAGTACTTC; CDR3 protein: CASSPSSGNSYEQYF
V gene: TRBV5-4; CDR3 length: 17; D gene: TRBD2; clone size: .; J gene: TRBJ2-1; CDR3 DNA: TGTGCCAGCAGCTTGGGGGGACTAGCGGGAGTCGGCAATGAGCAGTTCTTC; CDR3 protein: CASSLGGLAGVGNEQFF
V gene: TRBV5-1; CDR3 length: 17; D gene: TRBD2; clone size: .; J gene: TRBJ2-1; CDR3 DNA: TGCGCCAGCAGCATCCCAGGAGGTAGCGGGAGAGAGGATGAGCAGTTCTTC; CDR3 protein: CASSIPGGSGREDEQFF
V gene: TRBV6-4; CDR3 length: 18; D gene: TRBD2; clone size: .; J gene: TRBJ2-1; CDR3 DNA: TGTGCCAGCAGTGACGTGCGGCTAGCGGGAACCTACTACAATGAGCAGTTCTTC; CDR3 protein: CASSDVRLAGTYYNEQFF
V gene: TRBV14; CDR3 length: 12; D gene: .; clone size: .; J gene: TRBJ2-1; CDR3 DNA: TGTGCCAGCAGCCAAGGGGGAGGCGTGCAGTTCTTC; CDR3 protein: CASSQGGGVQFF
V gene: TRBV7-3; CDR3 length: 15; D gene: .; clone size: .; J gene: TRBJ2-3; CDR3 DNA: TGTGCCAGCAGCGACGACCAGGGGATCACAGATACGCAGTATTTT; CDR3 protein: CASSDDQGITDTQYF
V gene: TRBV20-1; CDR3 length: 18; D gene: .; clone size: .; J gene: TRBJ2-7; CDR3 DNA: TGCAGTGCTAGTCCTACGGAGGGGGAGGGGACGCTCGAGGACGAGCAGTACTTC; CDR3 protein: CSASPTEGEGTLEDEQYF
V gene: TRBV12-5; CDR3 length: 12; D gene: .; clone size: .; J gene: TRBJ1-1; CDR3 DNA: TGTGCTAGTGGTCAAGCGGGGGCTGAAGCTTTCTTT; CDR3 protein: CASGQAGAEAFF
V gene: TRBV18; CDR3 length: 15; D gene: .; clone size: .; J gene: TRBJ1-1; CDR3 DNA: TGTGCCAGCTCACCACCACAGGGAGAGGGGACTGAAGCTTTCTTT; CDR3 protein: CASSPPQGEGTEAFF
V gene: TRBV7-2; CDR3 length: 15; D gene: TRBD1; clone size: .; J gene: TRBJ1-6; CDR3 DNA: TGTGCCAGCAGCTTAGTTGGACAGGTCAATTCACCCCTCCACTTT; CDR3 protein: CASSLVGQVNSPLHF
V gene: TRBV6-1; CDR3 length: 16; D gene: TRBD1; clone size: .; J gene: TRBJ1-5; CDR3 DNA: TGTGCCAGCAGTGAACGGGACAGGGTTGGCAATCAGCCCCAGCATTTT; CDR3 protein: CASSERDRVGNQPQHF
V gene: TRBV6-5; CDR3 length: 14; D gene: .; clone size: .; J gene: TRBJ2-1; CDR3 DNA: TGTGCCAGCAGCTCCGGGACAAGTAACAATGAGCAGTTCTTC; CDR3 protein: CASSSGTSNNEQFF
V gene: TRBV3-1/TRBV3-2; CDR3 length: 13; D gene: .; clone size: .; J gene: TRBJ1-1; CDR3 DNA: TGTGCCAGCAGCCAAGAGGGATCCCGACAGGCTTTCTTT; CDR3 protein: CASSQEGSRQAFF
V gene: TRBV19; CDR3 length: 16; D gene: .; clone size: .; J gene: TRBJ2-1; CDR3 DNA: TGTGCCAGTAGTAGACAGGACTCCCCACCATACAATGAGCAGTTCTTC; CDR3 protein: CASSRQDSPPYNEQFF
V gene: TRBV2; CDR3 length: 14; D gene: .; clone size: .; J gene: TRBJ1-4; CDR3 DNA: TGTGCCAGCAGTGATAGTCCGGGAGGGGAAAAACTGTTTTTT; CDR3 protein: CASSDSPGGEKLFF
V gene: TRBV5-1; CDR3 length: 15; D gene: TRBD1; clone size: few; J gene: TRBJ1-4; CDR3 DNA: TGCGCCAGCAGCTTGACCGGGACAGGGTTTGAAAAACTGTTTTTT; CDR3 protein: CASSLTGTGFEKLFF
V gene: TRBV20-1; CDR3 length: 11; D gene: .; clone size: .; J gene: TRBJ1-2; CDR3 DNA: TGCAGTGCTTGGACACCAATAGGGTACACCTTC; CDR3 protein: CSAWTPIGYTF